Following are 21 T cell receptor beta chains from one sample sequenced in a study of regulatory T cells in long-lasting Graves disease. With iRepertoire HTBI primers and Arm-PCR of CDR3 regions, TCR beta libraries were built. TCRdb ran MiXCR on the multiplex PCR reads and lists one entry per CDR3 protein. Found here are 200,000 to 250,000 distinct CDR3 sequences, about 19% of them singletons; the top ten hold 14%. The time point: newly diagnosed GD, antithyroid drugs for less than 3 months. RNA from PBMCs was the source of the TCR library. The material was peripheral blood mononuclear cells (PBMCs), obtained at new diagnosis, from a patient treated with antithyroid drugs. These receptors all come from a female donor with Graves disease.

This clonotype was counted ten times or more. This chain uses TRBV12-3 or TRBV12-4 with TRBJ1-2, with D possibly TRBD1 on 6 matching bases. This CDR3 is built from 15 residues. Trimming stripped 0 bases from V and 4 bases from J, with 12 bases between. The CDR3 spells CASSLALRGGYGYTF. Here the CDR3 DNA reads TGTGCCAGCAGTTTAGCGCTTAGGGGGGGCTATGGCTACACCTTC.

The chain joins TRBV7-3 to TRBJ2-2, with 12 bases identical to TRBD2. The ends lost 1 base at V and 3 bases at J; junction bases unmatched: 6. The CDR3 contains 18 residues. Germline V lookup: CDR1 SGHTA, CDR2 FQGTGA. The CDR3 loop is CASSLIPLAGGYTGELFF. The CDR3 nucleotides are TGTGCCAGCAGCTTAATTCCCCTAGCGGGAGGGTACACCGGGGAGCTGTTTTTT.

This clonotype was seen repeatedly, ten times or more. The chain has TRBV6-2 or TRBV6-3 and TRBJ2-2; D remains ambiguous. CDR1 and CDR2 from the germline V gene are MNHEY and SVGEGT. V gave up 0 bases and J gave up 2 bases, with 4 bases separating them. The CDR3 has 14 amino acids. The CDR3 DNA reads TGTGCCAGCAGTTACTCGGAAAACACCGGGGAGCTGTTTTTT. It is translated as CASSYSENTGELFF.

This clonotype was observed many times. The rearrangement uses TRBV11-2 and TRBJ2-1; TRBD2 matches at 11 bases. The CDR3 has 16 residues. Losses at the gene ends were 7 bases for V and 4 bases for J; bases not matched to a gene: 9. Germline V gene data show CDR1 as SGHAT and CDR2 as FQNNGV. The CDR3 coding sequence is TGTGCCAGCACCCCGACTAGCGGGAACAGTTACAATGAGCAGTTCTTC. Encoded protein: CASTPTSGNSYNEQFF.

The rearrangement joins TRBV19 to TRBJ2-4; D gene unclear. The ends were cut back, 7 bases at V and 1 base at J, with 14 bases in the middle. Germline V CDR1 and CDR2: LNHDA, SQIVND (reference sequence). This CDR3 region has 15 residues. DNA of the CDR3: TGTGCCAGTACCTCCCTAGGGCCGGCCAAAAACATTCAGTACTTC. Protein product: CASTSLGPAKNIQYF.

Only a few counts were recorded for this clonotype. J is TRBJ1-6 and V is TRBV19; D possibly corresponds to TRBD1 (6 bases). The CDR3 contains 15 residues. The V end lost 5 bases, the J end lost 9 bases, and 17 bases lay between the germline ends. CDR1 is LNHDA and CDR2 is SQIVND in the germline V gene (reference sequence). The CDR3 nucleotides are TGTGCCAGTAGTCCGACGGGGGACACTAGTTCACCCCTCCACTTT. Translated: CASSPTGDTSSPLHF.

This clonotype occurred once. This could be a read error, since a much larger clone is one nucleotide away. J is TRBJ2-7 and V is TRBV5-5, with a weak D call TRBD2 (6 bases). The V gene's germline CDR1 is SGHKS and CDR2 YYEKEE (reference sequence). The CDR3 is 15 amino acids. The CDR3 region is CASSLVGLGTHEQYF. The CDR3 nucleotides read TGCGCCAGCAGCTTGGTGGGACTGGGCACCCACGAGCAGTACTTC. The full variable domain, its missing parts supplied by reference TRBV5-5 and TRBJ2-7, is DAGVTQSPTHLIKTRGQQVTLRCSPISGHKSVSWYQQVLGQGPQFIFQYYEKEERGRGNFPDRFSARQFPNYSSELNVNALLLGDSALYLCASSLVGLGTHEQYFGPGTRLTVT.

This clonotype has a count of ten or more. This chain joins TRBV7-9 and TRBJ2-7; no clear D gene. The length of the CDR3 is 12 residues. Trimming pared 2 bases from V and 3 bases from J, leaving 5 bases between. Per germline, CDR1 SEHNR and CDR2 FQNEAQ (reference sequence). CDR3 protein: CASSLTGYEQYF. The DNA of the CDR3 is TGTGCCAGCAGCTTAACGGGCTACGAGCAGTACTTC.

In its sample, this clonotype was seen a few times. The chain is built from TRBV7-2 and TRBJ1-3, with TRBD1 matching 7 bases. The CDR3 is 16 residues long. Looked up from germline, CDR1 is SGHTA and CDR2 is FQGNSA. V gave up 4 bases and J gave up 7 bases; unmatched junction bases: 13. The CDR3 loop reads CASSSTGAGRSNTIYF. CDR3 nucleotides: TGTGCCAGCAGCTCCACAGGGGCAGGGAGGAGTAACACCATATATTTT. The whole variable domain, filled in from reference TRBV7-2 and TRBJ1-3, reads GAGVSQSPSNKVTEKGKDVELRCDPISGHTALYWYRQSLGQGLEFLIYFQGNSAPDKSGLPSDRFSAERTGGSVSTLTIQRTQQEDSAVYLCASSSTGAGRSNTIYFGEGSWLTVV.

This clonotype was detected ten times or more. The CDR3 here is CASSLGTGKGAEAFF. The CDR3 coding sequence is TGTGCCAGCAGCTTAGGGACAGGGAAGGGAGCTGAAGCTTTCTTT. The chain is built from TRBV7-2 and TRBJ1-1, with 8 nucleotides matching TRBD1. CDR1 and CDR2 from the germline V gene are SGHTA and FQGNSA. V shed 1 base and J 6 bases; nucleotides not matched to a gene: 7. The CDR3 contains 15 residues.

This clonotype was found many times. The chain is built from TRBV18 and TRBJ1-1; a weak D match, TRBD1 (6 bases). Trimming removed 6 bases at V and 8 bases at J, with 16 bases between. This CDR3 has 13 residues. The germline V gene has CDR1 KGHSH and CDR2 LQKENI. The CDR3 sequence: CASSPDRLREAFF. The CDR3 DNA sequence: TGTGCCAGCTCGCCTGACAGGCTCCGGGAAGCTTTCTTT.

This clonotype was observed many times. CDR3: CSARGGTGRYEQFF. CDR3 in DNA: TGCAGTGCTAGAGGGGGGACTGGTAGGTATGAGCAGTTCTTC. The chain links TRBV20-1 to TRBJ2-1; tentatively, D is TRBD2 (6 bases). CDR3 length: 14 residues. V was cut by 1 base and J by 8 bases, with 15 bases left in between. CDR1 is DFQATT and CDR2 is SNEGSKA in the germline V gene (reference sequence).

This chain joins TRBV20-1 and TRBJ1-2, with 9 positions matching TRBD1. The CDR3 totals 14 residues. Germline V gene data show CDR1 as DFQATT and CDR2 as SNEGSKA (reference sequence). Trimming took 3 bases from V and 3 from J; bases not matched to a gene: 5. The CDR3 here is CSASLTGGDYGYTF. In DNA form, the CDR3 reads TGCAGTGCTAGCCTTACAGGGGGCGACTATGGCTACACCTTC.

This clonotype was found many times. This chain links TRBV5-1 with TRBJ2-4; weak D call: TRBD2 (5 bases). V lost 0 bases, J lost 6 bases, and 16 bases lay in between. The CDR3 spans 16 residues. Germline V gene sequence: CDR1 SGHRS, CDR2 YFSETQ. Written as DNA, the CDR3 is TGCGCCAGCAGCTTGGCAGAGCACCGGGATCCAAACATTCAGTACTTC. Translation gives CASSLAEHRDPNIQYF.

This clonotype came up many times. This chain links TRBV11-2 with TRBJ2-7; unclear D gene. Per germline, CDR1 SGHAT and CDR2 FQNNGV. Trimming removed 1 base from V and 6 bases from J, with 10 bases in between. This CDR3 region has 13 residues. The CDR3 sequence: CASSLVLWIEQYF. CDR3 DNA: TGTGCCAGCAGCTTAGTGTTGTGGATCGAGCAGTACTTC.

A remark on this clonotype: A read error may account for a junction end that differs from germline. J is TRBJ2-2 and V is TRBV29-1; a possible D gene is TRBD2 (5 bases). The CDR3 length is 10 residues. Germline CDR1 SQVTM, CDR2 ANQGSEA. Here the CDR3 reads CSVRTGELLF. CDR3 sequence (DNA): TGCAGCGTTCGTACCGGGGAGCTGCTTTTC.

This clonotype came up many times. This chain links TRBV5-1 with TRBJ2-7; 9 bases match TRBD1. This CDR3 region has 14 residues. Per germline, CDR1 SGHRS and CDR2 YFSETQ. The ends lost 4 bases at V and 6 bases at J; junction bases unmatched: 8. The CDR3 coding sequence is TGCGCCAGCAGCCTTACAGGGGGCCACTCCGAGCAGTACTTC. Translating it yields CASSLTGGHSEQYF.

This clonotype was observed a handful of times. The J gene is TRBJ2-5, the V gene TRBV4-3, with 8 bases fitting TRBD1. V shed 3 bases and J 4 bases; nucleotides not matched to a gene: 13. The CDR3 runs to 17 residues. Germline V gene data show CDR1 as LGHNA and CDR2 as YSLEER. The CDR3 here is CASSQGGPGQGPETQYF. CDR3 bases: TGCGCCAGCAGCCAGGGGGGTCCTGGACAGGGTCCAGAGACCCAGTACTTC.

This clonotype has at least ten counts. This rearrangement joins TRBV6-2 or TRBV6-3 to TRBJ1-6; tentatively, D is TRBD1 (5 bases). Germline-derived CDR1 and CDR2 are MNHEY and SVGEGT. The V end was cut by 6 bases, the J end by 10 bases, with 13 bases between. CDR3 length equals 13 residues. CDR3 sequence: CASSLSGNSPLHF. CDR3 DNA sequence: TGTGCCAGCAGCCTTTCAGGGAACTCACCCCTCCACTTT.

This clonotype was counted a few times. The DNA of the CDR3 is TGTGCCAGCGCCTTACAAGTTCGGGATGGCTACACCTTC. It translates to CASALQVRDGYTF. The rearrangement uses TRBV6-1 and TRBJ1-2, with D unclear. The V gene's germline CDR1 is MNHNS and CDR2 SASEGT. V gave up 8 bases and J gave up 6 bases, with 16 bases separating them. The CDR3 is 13 residues long.

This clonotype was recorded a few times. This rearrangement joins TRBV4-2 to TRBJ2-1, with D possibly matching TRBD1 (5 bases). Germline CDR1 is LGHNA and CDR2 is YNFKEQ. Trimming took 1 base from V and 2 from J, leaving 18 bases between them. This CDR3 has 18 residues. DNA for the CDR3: TGTGCCAGCAGCCAAGGGGGCCCCACGACCGCCACCTACAATGAGCAGTTCTTC. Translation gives CASSQGGPTTATYNEQFF.